The rows below give T cell receptor beta chains drawn from one sample of a study of Graves' ophthalmopathy and Graves' hyperthyroidism. TCRdb called the multiplex PCR reads again in MiXCR, with one record for every CDR3 protein. The sample lists approximately 700,000 distinct CDR3 sequences, roughly 39% occurring once. Sequencing used peripheral blood. These receptors were taken from an adult man with Graves' ophthalmopathy. The conserved cysteine and the conserved F or W are not part of the CDR3 here. Each record gives: V gene, CDR3 protein.

TRBV13	ATGTGTETQY
TRBV19	ASIVQGGTEAF
TRBV15	ATSRDKGTGTETQH
TRBV5-1	ASSLEPGQGDSPLH
TRBV29-1	SVYLGRGYGYTIY
TRBV11-2	ASSHLAGTNEQF
TRBV24-1	ATPPWDSSSYEQY
TRBV29-1	SQVGYGYT
TRBV7-9	ASSRDRESNYGYT
TRBV12-3/TRBV12-4	ASKSANTGELF
TRBV24-1	ASSYSVGLGFYGYT